What follows is one T cell receptor (beta chain) and its context. Its specificity is unknown. The record originates from a study of CXCR3-negative and CXCR3-positive naive CD8 T cells. Findings of the study overall: TRB CDR3s of CXCR3-positive naive cells were more hydrophobic than those of CXCR3-negative naive cells.

The authors made the TRB cDNA libraries by 5' RACE using UMI labels. TCRdb reworked the 5' RACE reads into one entry per CDR3 protein, no DNA. In total, the table holds approximately 100,000 distinct CDR3 sequences. The sample was naive CXCR3+ CD8+ T cells from blood. Subset indicated: CD45RO-CCR7+CD27+CD95- naive CD8+ T cells expressing CXCR3 (TNR3+). The TCR originated in a human donor in good health. Some clones in this sample may be carry-over from other donors' samples.

The CDR3: CASSFTINYGYTF. The chain carries TRBV27 and TRBJ1-2. CDR1 is MNHEY, CDR2 SMNVEV, per germline (reference sequence). This CDR3 region has 13 residues.